The rows below give T cell receptor beta chains drawn from one sample of a study of cytomegalovirus exposure and HLA in healthy donors. TCRdb keeps only in-frame clones here, not all; method: immunoSEQ multiplex PCR. This sample has hundreds of thousands of clones, with about 90% found just once. Sequenced input: PBMCs. The receptors come from a man between 18 and 29 years old in good health and CMV-seropositive. Both conserved end residues are part of each CDR3. The D gene is left open where the match is weak. Some rows mark clone size as missing; the rest say once, few, many or name a class of expanded clone.

J: TRBJ1-5; V: TRBV5-1; size: once; D: .; CDR3: CASSLASGADQPQHF; DNA: TGCGCCAGCAGCTTGGCCTCGGGGGCGGATCAGCCCCAGCATTTT
J: TRBJ2-3; V: TRBV13; size: .; D: .; CDR3: CASSQFTDTQYF; DNA: TGTGCCAGCAGCCAATTCACAGATACGCAGTATTTT
J: TRBJ1-5; V: TRBV7-2; size: few; D: .; CDR3: CASSFVNQPQHF; DNA: TGTGCCAGCAGCTTTGTCAATCAGCCCCAGCATTTT
J: TRBJ2-7; V: TRBV6-1; size: .; D: TRBD2; CDR3: CASSEGAGGGYEQYF; DNA: TGTGCCAGCAGTGAAGGAGCGGGAGGAGGGTACGAGCAGTACTTC
J: TRBJ1-3; V: TRBV5-8; size: .; D: .; CDR3: CASSPWVSGNTIYF; DNA: TGTGCCAGCAGCCCGTGGGTCTCTGGAAACACCATATATTTT
J: TRBJ2-7; V: TRBV6-1; size: .; D: TRBD2; CDR3: CASSVSGRSTYEQYF; DNA: TGTGCCAGCAGTGTTAGCGGGAGGTCAACCTACGAGCAGTACTTC
J: TRBJ2-7; V: TRBV30; size: .; D: .; CDR3: CAWSAGDGTYEQYF; DNA: TGTGCCTGGAGTGCAGGCGACGGCACCTACGAGCAGTACTTC
J: TRBJ2-5; V: TRBV18; size: .; D: .; CDR3: CASSPRVQETQYF; DNA: TGTGCCAGCTCACCTAGAGTACAAGAGACCCAGTACTTC
J: TRBJ2-5; V: TRBV19; size: few; D: TRBD1; CDR3: CASSLRDSQETQYF; DNA: TGTGCCAGTAGTCTAAGGGACAGCCAAGAGACCCAGTACTTC
J: TRBJ2-7; V: TRBV19; size: .; D: TRBD2; CDR3: CASSMASGRGEQYF; DNA: TGTGCCAGTAGTATGGCTAGCGGGAGAGGGGAGCAGTACTTC
J: TRBJ2-1; V: TRBV5-4; size: .; D: .; CDR3: CASSSRDLRNEQFF; DNA: TGTGCCAGCAGCTCCAGGGATCTGAGGAATGAGCAGTTCTTC
J: TRBJ2-1; V: TRBV7-9; size: .; D: .; CDR3: CASSLRGGGDNEQFF; DNA: TGTGCCAGCAGCTTACGAGGGGGCGGGGACAATGAGCAGTTCTTC
J: TRBJ2-5; V: TRBV5-6; size: .; D: .; CDR3: CASSLILGGPWTQYF; DNA: TGTGCCAGCAGCTTGATATTGGGGGGGCCGTGGACCCAGTACTTC
J: TRBJ2-3; V: TRBV27; size: .; D: .; CDR3: CASSPLPRGHTDTQYF; DNA: TGTGCCAGCAGTCCCCTCCCCAGAGGCCACACAGATACGCAGTATTTT
J: TRBJ1-3; V: TRBV4-1; size: few; D: .; CDR3: CASSQVGGNTIYF; DNA: TGCGCCAGCAGCCAAGTCGGTGGAAACACCATATATTTT
J: TRBJ2-1; V: TRBV11-2; size: .; D: .; CDR3: CASIPLGTRYNEQFF; DNA: TGTGCCAGCATCCCCCTGGGCACTAGATACAATGAGCAGTTCTTC
J: TRBJ2-3; V: TRBV5-6; size: .; D: TRBD2; CDR3: CASSLVPGGITDTQYF; DNA: TGTGCCAGCAGCTTGGTTCCGGGGGGAATAACAGATACGCAGTATTTT
J: TRBJ2-1; V: TRBV29-1; size: .; D: TRBD2; CDR3: CSVDLSGSSYNEQFF; DNA: TGCAGCGTAGACCTGAGCGGGAGCTCCTACAATGAGCAGTTCTTC
J: TRBJ2-7; V: TRBV6-5; size: once; D: TRBD2; CDR3: CASSSERGESYEQYF; DNA: TGTGCCAGCAGTTCGGAGCGGGGAGAATCCTACGAGCAGTACTTC
J: TRBJ2-7; V: TRBV19; size: .; D: TRBD2; CDR3: CASSISGLENEQYF; DNA: TGTGCCAGTAGTATAAGTGGACTAGAGAACGAGCAGTACTTC
J: TRBJ2-6; V: TRBV6-1; size: .; D: .; CDR3: CASSDKGSGANVLTF; DNA: TGTGCCAGCAGTGATAAGGGCTCTGGGGCCAACGTCCTGACTTTC
J: TRBJ1-2; V: TRBV5-1; size: once; D: TRBD1; CDR3: CASSLNSGTGGYGYTF; DNA: TGCGCCAGCAGCTTAAACTCCGGGACAGGAGGGTATGGCTACACCTTC
J: TRBJ2-3; V: TRBV11-1; size: .; D: .; CDR3: CASSSTTDTQYF; DNA: TGTGCCAGCAGCTCCACCACAGATACGCAGTATTTT
J: TRBJ1-4; V: TRBV6-6; size: .; D: .; CDR3: CASKAQGTNEKLFF; DNA: TGTGCCAGCAAGGCGCAGGGGACTAATGAAAAACTGTTTTTT
J: TRBJ1-2; V: TRBV4-2; size: .; D: .; CDR3: CASSQDLAQGANYGYTF; DNA: TGTGCCAGCAGCCAAGATCTTGCACAGGGTGCAAACTATGGCTACACCTTC
J: TRBJ1-2; V: TRBV6-6; size: .; D: TRBD1; CDR3: CASSYPGTGGYGYTF; DNA: TGTGCCAGCAGTTACCCGGGGACAGGGGGCTATGGCTACACCTTC
J: TRBJ1-5; V: TRBV18; size: .; D: .; CDR3: CASSPPGASNQPQHF; DNA: TGTGCCAGCTCACCTCCCGGGGCTAGCAATCAGCCCCAGCATTTT
J: TRBJ2-1; V: TRBV18; size: .; D: .; CDR3: CASSRESSYNEQFF; DNA: TGTGCCAGCTCCAGGGAGAGCTCCTACAATGAGCAGTTCTTC
J: TRBJ1-1; V: TRBV9; size: .; D: .; CDR3: CASSVKGGTEAFF; DNA: TGTGCCAGCAGCGTAAAGGGGGGCACTGAAGCTTTCTTT